The 28 T cell receptor beta chains below all came from one sample that was sequenced in a study of PD-1 blockade in mismatch repair-deficient tumors (dated by TCRdb to the late 2010s). The library was prepared using the immunoSEQ multiplex PCR assay. Drawn from immuneACCESS, this table holds only the in-frame rearrangements with V and J called that TCRdb kept. Clones are partly lost; checked studies trace under half to an unresolved V gene and leave the rest unexplained. The sample table holds some 120,000 clones, of which more than 70% were seen once. Roughly 12% of the sample goes to the ten largest clones. The sequencing here drew on peripheral blood, taken 72 weeks after starting pembrolizumab. These receptors came from an adult with mismatch repair-deficient cancer.

This chain joins TRBV27 and TRBJ2-2; D not resolved. V shed 3 bases and J shed 7 bases, with 21 bases lying between them. CDR1 MNHEY and CDR2 SMNVEV come from the germline V gene (reference sequence). This CDR3 spans 17 amino acids. The DNA of the CDR3 is TGTGCCAGCAGTTTCCAGCACGTCGACGATGGGCACGGGGAGCTGTTTTTT. Its protein product is CASSFQHVDDGHGELFF.

This rearrangement joins TRBV4-1 to TRBJ2-6; D not resolved. Trimming shortened V by 2 bases and J by 0 bases, and 17 bases separated the two germline ends. There are 19 residues in the CDR3. Germline loops: CDR1 MGHRA, CDR2 YSYEKL. In nucleotides, the CDR3 is TGCGCCAGCAGCCAAATTATAAGGGTTTTTCGCTCTGGGGCCAACGTCCTGACTTTC. The encoded protein is CASSQIIRVFRSGANVLTF.

This chain connects TRBV7-9 to TRBJ2-7, with TRBD2 matching over 11 bases. CDR1 SEHNR and CDR2 FQNEAQ come from the germline V gene (reference sequence). V lost 5 bases, J lost 5 bases, and 8 bases stayed unmatched. The CDR3 runs 15 residues. This CDR3 reads CASSPTSGSINEQYF. The CDR3 nucleotides are TGTGCCAGCAGCCCAACTAGCGGGAGTATCAACGAGCAGTACTTC. Together with reference TRBV7-9 and TRBJ2-7, the CDR3 gives the full variable domain: DTGVSQNPRHKITKRGQNVTFRCDPISEHNRLYWYRQTLGQGPEFLTYFQNEAQLEKSRLLSDRFSAERPKGSFSTLEIQRTEQGDSAMYLCASSPTSGSINEQYFGPGTRLTVT.

V is TRBV27 and J is TRBJ2-3; either TRBD1 or TRBD2 may fit D (5 bases each). The germline V and J ends were trimmed by 6 bases and 7 bases, with 20 bases remaining between them. There are 15 residues in the CDR3. Germline CDR1 and CDR2: MNHEY and SMNVEV (reference sequence). The chain's CDR3 is CASSHGGEQLYTQYF. The CDR3 coding sequence is TGTGCCAGCAGCCATGGGGGAGAGCAATTGTATACGCAGTATTTT.

The chain employs TRBV5-1 and TRBJ2-7; D possibly corresponds to TRBD1 (6 bases). Trimming took off 0 bases at V and 4 bases at J, with 14 bases between the two ends. The CDR3 is 15 residues long. CDR1 and CDR2 (germline): SGHRS, YFSETQ. The CDR3 coding sequence is TGCGCCAGCAGCTTGGGTCAGGGGTTGGGATACGAGCAGTACTTC. As protein: CASSLGQGLGYEQYF.

This rearrangement joins TRBV6-1 to TRBJ2-1; tentatively, D is TRBD2 (6 bases). Germline CDR1 is MNHNS and CDR2 is SASEGT. The CDR3 is made up of 14 amino acids. V lost 3 bases, J lost 7 bases, and 13 bases lay in between. CDR3 sequence reads: CASSDRGRGNEQFF. The CDR3, as DNA: TGTGCCAGCAGTGACCGGGGACGGGGGAATGAGCAGTTCTTC.

The chain employs TRBV5-6 and TRBJ2-5, with unresolved D. CDR3 length: 11 amino acids. Germline loops: CDR1 SGHDT, CDR2 YYEEEE. V dropped 3 bases and J dropped 5 bases, with 5 bases sitting between them. CDR3 loop: CASSSTETQYF. CDR3 in DNA: TGTGCCAGCAGCTCAACGGAGACCCAGTACTTC.

The J gene is TRBJ2-5, the V gene TRBV19; possibly TRBD1 for D (5 bases). V was clipped by 5 bases and J by 2 bases, with 15 bases between them. CDR3 size: 15 residues. Per the germline V gene, CDR1 is LNHDA and CDR2 is SQIVND (reference sequence). CDR3 sequence: CASSQGGAPQETQYF. CDR3 coding DNA: TGTGCCAGTAGTCAGGGCGGCGCCCCACAAGAGACCCAGTACTTC.

This chain uses TRBV7-8 with TRBJ2-1; 10 positions match TRBD1. The CDR3 loop spans 13 amino acids. Losses at the gene ends were 8 bases for V and 9 bases for J; bases not matched to a gene: 7. Germline-derived CDR1 and CDR2 are SGHVS and FQNEAQ. In DNA, the CDR3 is TGTGCCAGCGGACAGGGGGGGAAACTTGAGCAGTTCTTC. Translated, it gives CASGQGGKLEQFF.

The CDR3 protein is CASSTTAKNTEAFF. CDR3 in DNA: TGTGCCAGCAGCACGACAGCTAAGAACACTGAAGCTTTCTTT. J is TRBJ1-1 and V is TRBV11-2; weak D call: TRBD1 (5 bases). The V gene's germline CDR1 is SGHAT and CDR2 FQNNGV. Deletions cut 5 bases from V and 1 base from J, with 11 bases between. The CDR3 totals 14 residues. Supplemented by reference TRBV11-2 and TRBJ1-1, the full variable domain reads EAGVAQSPRYKIIEKRQSVAFWCNPISGHATLYWYQQILGQGPKLLIQFQNNGVVDDSQLPKDRFSAERLKGVDSTLKIQPAKLEDSAVYLCASSTTAKNTEAFFGQGTRLTVV.

The CDR3 loop is CASSDIYSGLTYEQYF. In nucleotides, the CDR3 is TGCGCCAGCAGTGACATATATAGCGGGCTCACCTACGAGCAGTACTTC. The chain joins TRBV10-2 to TRBJ2-7, with 7 bases fitting TRBD2. The V gene's germline CDR1 is WSHSY and CDR2 SAAADI. The CDR3 covers 16 residues. J lost 2 bases, V lost 3 bases, and 10 bases had no gene match.

The chain links TRBV1 to TRBJ1-2; the table's D call, TRBD1, was not checked against the DNA. TRBV1 is a pseudogene segment. This CDR3 region has 15 residues. This CDR3 reads CTSSHRDIYPYGYTF. CDR3 DNA: TGCACCAGCAGCCACAGGGACATTTATCCCTATGGCTACACCTTC.

This clone turned up a few times. The rearrangement links TRBV19 to TRBJ2-4, with D perhaps TRBD1 or TRBD2 (5 bases each). Germline V gives CDR1 LNHDA, CDR2 SQIVND (reference sequence). Trimming shortened V by 0 bases and J by 1 base, and 10 bases separated the two germline ends. This CDR3 is 16 amino acids long. For the CDR3, the DNA is TGTGCCAGTAGTATAGAGAAGGGGACCGCCAAAAACATTCAGTACTTC. It encodes CASSIEKGTAKNIQYF.

This chain connects TRBV4-3 to TRBJ2-7; TRBD2 is a possible D gene (6 bases). V lost 4 bases, J lost 0 bases, and 13 bases lay in between. Looked up from germline, CDR1 is LGHNA and CDR2 is YSLEER. The CDR3 has 15 residues. The CDR3 coding sequence is TGCGCCAGCAGCCGCGCGGGGTCCAGCTCCTACGAGCAGTACTTC. Translated: CASSRAGSSSYEQYF.

The chain employs TRBV30 and TRBJ2-7; tentative D call: TRBD2 (5 bases). Germline V gives CDR1 GTSNPN, CDR2 SVGIG (reference sequence). The CDR3 loop spans 14 amino acids. V lost 6 bases, J lost 1 base, and 16 bases lay in between. In DNA form, the CDR3 reads TGTGCCTGTTGGGGAGCGGAGGTGTCCTACGAGCAGTACTTC. It translates to CACWGAEVSYEQYF. Together with reference TRBV30 and TRBJ2-7, the CDR3 gives the full variable domain: SQTIHQWPATLVQPVGSPLSLECTVEGTSNPNLYWYRQAAGRGLQLLFYSVGIGQISSEVPQNLSASRPQDRQFILSSKKLLLSDSGFYLCACWGAEVSYEQYFGPGTRLTVT.

The V call is TRBV5-8, the J call TRBJ2-7; 9 positions agree with TRBD2. The germline V gene encodes CDR1 SGHTS and CDR2 YDEGEE. V trimming: 2 bases; J trimming: 2 bases; junction bases outside the gene matches: 2. The CDR3 consists of 14 residues. Here the CDR3 DNA reads TGTGCCAGCAGCTTTGGACTAGCGCCCTACGAGCAGTACTTC. It translates to CASSFGLAPYEQYF.

The chain is built from TRBV6-5 and TRBJ1-4; D is undetermined. Germline CDR1 is MNHEY and CDR2 is SVGAGI. This CDR3 comprises 13 residues. The V end lost 4 bases, the J end lost 5 bases, and 8 bases lay between the germline ends. The CDR3 nucleotides are TGTGCCAGCAGTTCGGCGGAAAATGAAAAACTGTTTTTT. Its protein is CASSSAENEKLFF.

The J gene is TRBJ1-5, the V gene TRBV6-5; 11 bases map to TRBD1. V lost 7 bases, J lost 6 bases, and 5 bases stayed unmatched. This CDR3 has 14 residues. Per germline, CDR1 MNHEY and CDR2 SVGAGI. The CDR3 sequence is CASTPGQGAQPQHF. CDR3 bases: TGTGCCAGCACCCCCGGACAGGGGGCTCAGCCCCAGCATTTT.

The gene calls are TRBV5-1 and TRBJ1-4; D is possibly TRBD1 (5 bases). V was shortened by 4 bases and J by 0 bases, with 7 bases between the two germline ends. The CDR3 has 14 residues. Germline V CDR1 and CDR2: SGHRS, YFSETQ. The CDR3 coding sequence is TGCGCCAGCAGCCCGACAGCAACTAATGAAAAACTGTTTTTT. This translates into CASSPTATNEKLFF.

The chain carries TRBV4-3 and TRBJ2-6; D gene unclear. CDR1 and CDR2 from the germline V gene are LGHNA and YSLEER. V shed 6 bases and J shed 2 bases, with 17 bases lying between them. The CDR3 extends over 17 amino acids. The CDR3: CASRPSLTEAGANVLTF. The CDR3 DNA sequence: TGCGCCAGCAGGCCGAGCCTTACAGAGGCTGGGGCCAACGTCCTGACTTTC.

Here the CDR3 reads CASSDLGLAGVHGELFF. In DNA form, the CDR3 reads TGTGCCAGCAGTGACTTAGGACTAGCGGGAGTTCACGGGGAGCTGTTTTTT. V is TRBV27 and J is TRBJ2-2, with 13 bases matching TRBD2. Losses at the gene ends were 5 bases for V and 7 bases for J; bases not matched to a gene: 10. CDR1 and CDR2 from the germline V gene are MNHEY and SMNVEV (reference sequence). The CDR3 spans 17 residues.

The chain couples TRBV11-1 to TRBJ2-3, with D unclear. Germline values: CDR1 SGHAT, CDR2 FQDESV (reference sequence). V lost 2 bases, J lost 6 bases, and 9 bases lay in between. The CDR3 is 13 amino acids. CDR3 sequence: CASSLLRRDTQYF. For the CDR3, the DNA is TGTGCCAGCAGCTTACTACGAAGGGATACGCAGTATTTT.

V usage is TRBV6-5 and J usage is TRBJ2-5; TRBD1 matches at 9 bases. The V segment lost 6 bases and the J segment 5 bases; nucleotides outside the gene matches: 10. Per the germline V gene, CDR1 is MNHEY and CDR2 is SVGAGI. CDR3 length: 15 residues. CDR3 amino acids: CASSLRDRVSETQYF. As DNA, the CDR3 is TGTGCCAGCAGCCTCCGGGACAGGGTTAGCGAGACCCAGTACTTC.

The chain is built from TRBV4-3 and TRBJ2-3; 9 bases fit TRBD2. V dropped 5 bases and J dropped 3; count of bases not matched to a gene: 9. Germline V gives CDR1 LGHNA, CDR2 YSLEER. The CDR3 contains 16 residues. The CDR3 region is CASSWRPAGGTDTQYF. In DNA, the CDR3 is TGCGCCAGCAGCTGGAGGCCGGCGGGAGGGACAGATACGCAGTATTTT.

This sequence joins TRBV5-8 and TRBJ2-7, with D uncertain. V was shortened by 9 bases and J by 0 bases, with 16 bases between the two germline ends. The CDR3 loop spans 14 amino acids. CDR1 and CDR2 (germline): SGHTS, YDEGEE. This chain's CDR3 is CATSGRFSSYEQYF. In DNA form, the CDR3 reads TGTGCCACCTCTGGTCGGTTCTCCTCCTACGAGCAGTACTTC.

The chain couples TRBV25-1 to TRBJ1-2, with D unclear. Germline lookup yields CDR1 MGHDK and CDR2 SYGVNS. CDR3 size: 12 residues. The V end was cut by 2 bases, the J end by 1 base, with 2 bases between. CDR3: CASSESNYGYTF. For the CDR3, the DNA is TGTGCCAGCAGTGAAAGTAACTATGGCTACACCTTC.

This rearrangement joins TRBV30 to TRBJ2-3; 7 nucleotides agree with TRBD2. Trimming removed 3 bases from V and 4 bases from J; junction bases left unmatched: 7. Germline V lookup: CDR1 GTSNPN, CDR2 SVGIG (reference sequence). The CDR3 extends over 14 amino acids. CDR3 sequence: CAWRVRESADTQYF. The CDR3 DNA is TGTGCCTGGAGAGTGCGGGAGTCCGCAGATACGCAGTATTTT.

In DNA form, the CDR3 reads TGTGCCAGCAGCCCCGGACAGGAGCGCACCGGGGAGCTGTTTTTT. Protein product: CASSPGQERTGELFF. The chain uses TRBV6-5 and TRBJ2-2; 7 nucleotides agree with TRBD1. V lost 6 bases, J lost 4 bases, and 8 bases stayed unmatched. This CDR3 spans 15 amino acids. The germline V gene encodes CDR1 MNHEY and CDR2 SVGAGI.